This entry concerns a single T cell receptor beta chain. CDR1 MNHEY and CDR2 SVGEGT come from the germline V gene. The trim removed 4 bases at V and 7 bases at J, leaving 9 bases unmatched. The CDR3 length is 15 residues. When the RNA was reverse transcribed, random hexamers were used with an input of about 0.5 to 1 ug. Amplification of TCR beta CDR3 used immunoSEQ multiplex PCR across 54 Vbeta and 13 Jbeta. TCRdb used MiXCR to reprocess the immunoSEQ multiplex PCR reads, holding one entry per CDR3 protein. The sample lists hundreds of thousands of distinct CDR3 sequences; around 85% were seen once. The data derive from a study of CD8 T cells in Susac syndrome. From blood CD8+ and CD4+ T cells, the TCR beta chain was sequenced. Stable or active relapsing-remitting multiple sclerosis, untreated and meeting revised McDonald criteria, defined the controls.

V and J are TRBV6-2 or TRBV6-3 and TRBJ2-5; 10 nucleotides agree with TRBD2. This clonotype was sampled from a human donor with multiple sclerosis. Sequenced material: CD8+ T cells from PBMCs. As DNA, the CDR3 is TGTGCCAGCAGTTTATCCAGCGGGGGGGCAGGGACCCAGTACTTC. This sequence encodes CASSLSSGGAGTQYF.